The source of this TCR beta chain is a study of blood T cells in healthy people across ages. CDR3 length: 16 amino acids. V was pared by 4 bases and J by 2 bases, with 10 bases of the junction left unmatched. Germline V gene data show CDR1 as MGHDK and CDR2 as SYGVNS. Sample-barcoded 5' priming and a J-beta primer mix drove a second PCR of about 6 to 12 cycles. TCRdb processed the 5' RACE reads anew with MiXCR; each CDR3 protein has one entry. The table records around 650,000 distinct CDR3 sequences, about 34% of them present only once. Staff drew approximately 9.7 milliliters of peripheral blood from each donor.

Sequencing input: blood. This clonotype was sampled from a woman older than 75 in good health. The chain employs TRBV25-1 and TRBJ2-5; TRBD1 matches at 7 bases. The chain's CDR3 is CASSVLGTERQETQYF. For the CDR3, the DNA is TGTGCCAGCAGTGTACTGGGGACAGAAAGACAAGAGACCCAGTACTTC.